A selection of T cell receptor beta chains follows, all from one sample in a study of radiation and T cells in renal cell carcinoma. TCRdb's table, derived via immunoSEQ multiplex PCR, lists solely in-frame clones and lacks some. The sample yields some 150,000 clones, around nine tenths seen once. This sample comprised blood, obtained from a patient whose treatment included radiotherapy and nephrectomy. The receptors here all came from a woman in her forties or fifties with renal cell carcinoma. The CDR3 runs from the conserved cysteine through the conserved F or W. Each record gives: J gene, D gene, V gene, CDR3 protein. D genes are given only for firm matches.

TRBJ2-5,-,TRBV9,CASSVNVKETQYF
TRBJ1-1,-,TRBV6-5,CASAGRTANTEAFF
TRBJ1-2,-,TRBV5-4,CASSSQGSYGYTF
TRBJ1-1,-,TRBV19,CASSPDRSREAFF
TRBJ1-2,-,TRBV9,CASHGYSGYGYTF
TRBJ2-3,TRBD2,TRBV19,CASRTISGTKKGTDTQYF
TRBJ1-1,-,TRBV6-5,CASSQHGNTEAFF
TRBJ2-5,-,TRBV6-4,CASSDWPGSQETQYF
TRBJ1-6,-,TRBV5-4,CASTLGTTENSPLHF
TRBJ1-2,-,TRBV6-6,CASSPDMGYGYTF
TRBJ1-2,TRBD1,TRBV4-1,CASSQVQGAAGYYGYTF